The next 12 T cell receptor beta chains were all read from a single sample in a study of OX40 agonist ivuxolimab in advanced cancers. The method was immunoSEQ multiplex PCR; TCRdb's version includes in-frame clones alone and lacks a portion of them. The sample lists around 26,000 clones; approximately 79% were seen once. Specimen: CD4+ or CD8+ T cells sorted from blood, collected in a trial of the OX40 agonist ivuxolimab. The receptors were gathered from an adult with an advanced solid tumor such as melanoma, head and neck, liver or kidney cancer.

The chain employs TRBV13 and TRBJ1-1, with TRBD1 as a possible D gene (5 bases). Trimming stripped 5 bases from V and 4 bases from J, with 14 bases between. In germline, CDR1 is PRHDT, CDR2 FYEKMQ (reference sequence). The CDR3 extends over 14 amino acids. For the CDR3, the DNA is TGTGCCAGCAGCACAACGTCGGGGGGCACTGAAGCTTTCTTT. Translation gives CASSTTSGGTEAFF.

The V and J genes are TRBV27 and TRBJ2-3; 7 bases align to TRBD2. The germline gives CDR1 MNHEY, CDR2 SMNVEV (reference sequence). V was clipped by 2 bases and J by 2 bases; unmatched bases: 4. This CDR3 is 15 amino acids long. The CDR3 spells CASSLEGLLTDTQYF. CDR3 bases: TGTGCCAGCAGTTTAGAGGGACTACTCACAGATACGCAGTATTTT.

This clone occurred once. This chain connects TRBV30 to TRBJ2-2; D gene uncertain. V lost 3 bases and J lost 1, with 6 bases in between. Looked up from germline, CDR1 is GTSNPN and CDR2 is SVGIG (reference sequence). The CDR3 contains 13 residues. The CDR3 nucleotides read TGTGCCTGGAGCTTAGGGAACACCGGGGAGCTGTTTTTT. Encoded protein: CAWSLGNTGELFF.

J is TRBJ2-5 and V is TRBV28; TRBD2 agrees at 9 bases. Losses at the gene ends were 5 bases for V and 4 bases for J; bases not matched to a gene: 14. The CDR3 extends over 17 amino acids. CDR1 and CDR2 from the germline V gene are MDHEN and SYDVKM. CDR3 loop: CASSPPWGGRAGETQYF. The CDR3 DNA is TGTGCCAGCAGTCCACCTTGGGGCGGGAGGGCCGGAGAGACCCAGTACTTC.

The V call is TRBV6-5, the J call TRBJ2-7; possible D gene TRBD2, 5 bases. The CDR3 contains 13 residues. With 4 bases removed from V and 0 bases from J, the gap between germline ends came to 7 bases. Germline V gives CDR1 MNHEY, CDR2 SVGAGI. DNA for the CDR3: TGTGCCAGCAGTTTGGGGAGCTCCTACGAGCAGTACTTC. Its protein is CASSLGSSYEQYF.

V gene TRBV27 combines with J gene TRBJ2-1; D remains unclear. Trimming cost V 4 bases and J 7 bases, with 17 bases left between them. Germline assignment: CDR1 MNHEY and CDR2 SMNVEV (reference sequence). The CDR3 runs to 15 residues. The CDR3 nucleotides read TGTGCCAGCAGTTCCCCGGTTGTGGGTGCGAATGAGCAGTTCTTC. Encoded protein: CASSSPVVGANEQFF.

J is TRBJ2-1 and V is TRBV20-1, with D tentatively TRBD1 (5 bases). Looked up from germline, CDR1 is DFQATT and CDR2 is SNEGSKA (reference sequence). The CDR3 is 11 amino acids. Trimming took off 8 bases at V and 2 bases at J, with 7 bases between the two ends. This chain's CDR3 is CSLTAYNEQFF. The CDR3 DNA follows: TGCAGTCTGACAGCCTACAATGAGCAGTTCTTC.

This clone has a single count. The chain is built from TRBV5-6 and TRBJ2-6; D gene ambiguous. The CDR3 is made up of 13 amino acids. CDR1 is SGHDT and CDR2 is YYEEEE in the germline V gene. The V end was cut by 6 bases, the J end by 2 bases, with 6 bases between. CDR3 amino acids: CASTNPGANVLTF. The CDR3 coding sequence is TGTGCCAGCACCAACCCTGGGGCCAACGTCCTGACTTTC.

The rearrangement links TRBV7-9 to TRBJ1-5; D is uncertain. Germline CDR1 and CDR2: SEHNR and FQNEAQ (reference sequence). The CDR3 has 12 amino acids. Trimming cost V 3 bases and J 5 bases, with 5 bases left between them. The CDR3 is CASSFADQPQHF. The CDR3 nucleotides read TGTGCCAGCAGCTTCGCCGATCAGCCCCAGCATTTT.

The CDR3 DNA reads TGTGCCAGCAACCTGTTGGGGGTGAGGCACGAGCAGTACTTC. Protein: CASNLLGVRHEQYF. V and J are TRBV5-4 and TRBJ2-7; perhaps D is TRBD1 or TRBD2 (5 bases each). CDR1 and CDR2 from the germline V gene are SGHNT and YYREEE (reference sequence). The CDR3 spans 14 residues. V lost 6 bases and J lost 5, with 18 bases in between.

This chain uses TRBV28 with TRBJ1-3; D remains unclear. This CDR3 has 14 residues. With 2 bases removed from V and 0 bases from J, the gap between germline ends came to 5 bases. Per germline, CDR1 MDHEN and CDR2 SYDVKM. The CDR3 spells CASSLTASGNTIYF. The CDR3 DNA reads TGTGCCAGCAGTTTAACCGCCTCTGGAAACACCATATATTTT.

The rearrangement joins TRBV19 to TRBJ2-1; a weak D match, TRBD2 (6 bases). Deletions cut 3 bases from V and 1 base from J, with 10 bases between. The CDR3 length is 15 residues. The germline CDR1 and CDR2 sequences are LNHDA and SQIVND (reference sequence). This CDR3 reads CASSIVAESYNEQFF. In DNA, the CDR3 is TGTGCCAGTAGTATTGTAGCGGAGTCCTACAATGAGCAGTTCTTC.